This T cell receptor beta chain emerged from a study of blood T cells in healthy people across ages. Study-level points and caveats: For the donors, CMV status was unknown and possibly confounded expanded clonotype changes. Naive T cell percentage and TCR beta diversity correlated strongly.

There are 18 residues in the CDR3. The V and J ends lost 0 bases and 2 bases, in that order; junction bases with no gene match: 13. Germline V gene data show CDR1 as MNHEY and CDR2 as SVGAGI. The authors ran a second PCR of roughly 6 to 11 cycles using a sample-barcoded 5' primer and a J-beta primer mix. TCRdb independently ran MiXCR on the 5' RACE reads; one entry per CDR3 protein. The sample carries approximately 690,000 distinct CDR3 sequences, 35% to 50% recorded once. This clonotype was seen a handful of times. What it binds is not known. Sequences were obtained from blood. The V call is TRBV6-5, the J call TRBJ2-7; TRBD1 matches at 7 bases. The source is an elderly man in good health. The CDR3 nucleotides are TGTGCCAGCAGTTACTCGAGAGGGGGCGGAACATTAACCTACGAGCAGTACTTC. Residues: CASSYSRGGGTLTYEQYF.